This TCR beta chain came from a study of shared clonotypes between healthy human individuals. Whole-study results and caveats: Investigators collected only blood, and repertoires in tissues likely differ. Across subsets, estimated richness was generally greater for naive than for memory populations. When compared with the clonotypes that were shared by all four sorted-subset donors, the non-shared clonotypes turned out to have lower generation probabilities. Clonotype sharing among the donors was expected to vary with sequencing depth.

The repertoire was sequenced with immunoSEQ multiplex PCR; TCRdb's copy has only in-frame clones and lacks some. This table has millions of clones, over 85% appearing once. This CDR3 has 13 residues. V was pared by 6 bases and J by 1 base, with 10 bases between. Germline V gives CDR1 WNHNN, CDR2 SYGVQD (reference sequence). CD45RO-negative CD8 cells positively selected for CCR7 made up the naive population, which excluded terminally differentiated effector memory CD45RA+ cells. A note on this clone: Its antigen is unknown.

Sequencing input: naive CD8+ T cells sorted from blood. This sequence was found in a man between 18 and 29 years old in good health. The chain links TRBV10-1 to TRBJ2-7, with a tentative D call TRBD2 (6 bases). The CDR3 region is CASSSSGSYEQYF. CDR3 DNA: TGCGCCAGCAGCTCAAGCGGGTCCTACGAGCAGTACTTC.